This T cell receptor (beta chain) was identified in a study of T cell repertoires in cytomegalovirus infection. On the study more broadly: CMV epitopes used comprised recently identified HLA-C-restricted ones and well-studied HLA-B-restricted ones. A matching HLA type, together with CMV infection, was signaled by public TCR beta signatures. Study observations and caveats: Ex vivo, HLA-C-restricted CMV-specific TCR beta clonotypes prevailed over the rest of the response. Carriers of CMV and the relevant HLA type were discriminated by public TCR beta frequency.

On this clonotype itself: Its antigen is undetermined.

The CDR3 consists of 13 residues. V lost 7 bases and J lost 3, with 15 bases in between. The V gene's germline CDR1 is SQVTM and CDR2 ANQGSEA. Each CDR3 protein gets one entry after TCRdb re-called the reads with MiXCR. The sample lists 680,000 or so distinct CDR3 sequences, about 33% occurring once. The sequencing used cultured PBMCs, collected from culture after CMV antigen stimulation. This TCR was recovered from a human donor in good health (CMV status not recorded). Some clones in this sample may be carry-over from other donors' samples. The rearrangement joins TRBV29-1 to TRBJ1-1, with D possibly TRBD1 on 6 matching bases. CDR3 coding DNA: TGCAGCGCCGTGGACAGACTCCACACTGAAGCTTTCTTT. It is translated as CSAVDRLHTEAFF.